The entry that follows covers one TCR beta chain sequence. This sample is part of a study of shared clonotypes between healthy human individuals. Trimming cost V 1 base and J 2 bases, with 12 bases left between them. Germline CDR1 SGHTA, CDR2 FQGNSA. This CDR3 has 16 amino acids. Sequencing used immunoSEQ multiplex PCR; TCRdb keeps in-frame clones, though not all of them. This table holds about 1.1 million clones, around 77% found once. The receptor was isolated from a man between 18 and 29 years old in good health. Some clones in this sample may be carry-over from other donors' samples. The rearrangement uses TRBV7-2 and TRBJ2-1, with D unclear. Sample: memory CD4+ T cells from PBMCs. As to subset: CD45RA-negative fraction. The CDR3 coding sequence is TGTGCCAGCAGCTTAGACAGTGCGGCAGCCTACAATGAGCAGTTCTTC. It specifies CASSLDSAAAYNEQFF. Supplemented by reference TRBV7-2 and TRBJ2-1, the full variable domain reads GAGVSQSPSNKVTEKGKDVELRCDPISGHTALYWYRQSLGQGLEFLIYFQGNSAPDKSGLPSDRFSAERTGGSVSTLTIQRTQQEDSAVYLCASSLDSAAAYNEQFFGPGTRLTVL.